The 8 T cell receptor beta chains in this list originate from one sample, sequenced in a study of shared clonotypes between healthy human individuals. The table came from immunoSEQ multiplex PCR; TCRdb's copy has only in-frame clones and leaves some out. The repertoire holds roughly 2,000,000 clones, with about 94% as singletons. The naive CD8 population came from CD45RO-negative cells selected for CCR7, without terminally differentiated effector memory CD45RA+ cells. The sequencing input was naive CD8+ T cells sorted from blood. The receptor set was obtained from a man aged 18 to 30 in good health.

The CDR3 DNA reads as TGTGCCAGCAGTAGGAAGGGAGGGTACTCCTACGAGCAGTACTTC. It yields the protein CASSRKGGYSYEQYF. The V and J genes are TRBV5-6 and TRBJ2-7, with TRBD2 matching over 7 bases. Germline values: CDR1 SGHDT, CDR2 YYEEEE. V was pared by 5 bases and J by 0 bases, with 8 bases of the junction left unmatched. The CDR3 sequence is 15 residues long. Full variable domain (missing parts from reference TRBV5-6 and TRBJ2-7): DAGVTQSPTHLIKTRGQQVTLRCSPKSGHDTVSWYQQALGQGPQFIFQYYEEEERQRGNFPDRFSGHQFPNYSSELNVNALLLGDSALYLCASSRKGGYSYEQYFGPGTRLTVT.

J is TRBJ2-1 and V is TRBV5-4; 9 nucleotides line up with TRBD2. CDR3 size: 14 residues. With V trimmed by 0 bases and J by 13 bases, 8 bases remained unmatched. Germline V gives CDR1 SGHNT, CDR2 YYREEE (reference sequence). The CDR3 nucleotides read TGTGCCAGCAGCTTGGCTGGCGGGAGGGCCGACCAGTTCTTC. Translated: CASSLAGGRADQFF.

CDR3 coding DNA: TGTGCCAGCAGCTGGGACAGGGACTCCTACGAGCAGTACTTC. Translating it yields CASSWDRDSYEQYF. The chain links TRBV5-6 to TRBJ2-7; 9 bases agree with TRBD1. The junction had 1 base not matched to a gene; V was cut back by 3 bases and J by 0 bases. This CDR3 has 14 residues. Looked up from germline, CDR1 is SGHDT and CDR2 is YYEEEE.

This CDR3 reads CASSEPGEQYF. CDR3 sequence (DNA): TGTGCCAGCAGTGAGCCGGGCGAGCAGTACTTC. V usage is TRBV2 and J usage is TRBJ2-7; D is unresolved. CDR3 length equals 11 residues. The V gene's germline CDR1 is SNHLY and CDR2 FYNNEI. Trimming took off 3 bases at V and 6 bases at J, with 6 bases between the two ends.

The chain combines TRBV4-3 with TRBJ2-7, with 8 bases matching TRBD1. Losses at the gene ends were 3 bases for V and 2 bases for J; bases not matched to a gene: 6. The CDR3 runs to 15 residues. Germline V CDR1 and CDR2: LGHNA, YSLEER. CDR3 region: CASSQDRVSAYEQYF. The CDR3 DNA sequence: TGCGCCAGCAGCCAGGACAGGGTGTCTGCCTACGAGCAGTACTTC.

The V gene is TRBV19, the J gene TRBJ1-1; D not resolved. Trimming shortened V by 8 bases and J by 1 base, and 11 bases separated the two germline ends. Germline values: CDR1 LNHDA, CDR2 SQIVND (reference sequence). This CDR3 region has 13 residues. The CDR3, as DNA: TGTGCCAGTTCTGTGCACAAGAACACTGAAGCTTTCTTT. This codes for CASSVHKNTEAFF.

Note on this clone: Other DNA sequences of this sample code for an identical CDR3. This chain joins TRBV27 and TRBJ2-7; D is possibly TRBD1 (6 bases). Germline-derived CDR1 and CDR2 are MNHEY and SMNVEV (reference sequence). The CDR3 has 12 amino acids. Between the trimmed V and J ends, which lost 5 bases and 6 bases, there was a span of 11 bases. CDR3 sequence reads: CASSPPRGEQYF. CDR3 sequence (DNA): TGTGCCAGCAGTCCCCCCAGGGGCGAGCAGTACTTC.

V gene TRBV29-1 combines with J gene TRBJ2-2; TRBD2 aligns across 7 bases. In germline, CDR1 is SQVTM, CDR2 ANQGSEA. The CDR3 extends over 15 amino acids. The V gene end was trimmed by 2 bases and the J gene end by 2 bases; junction bases not matched to a gene: 5. CDR3 sequence (DNA): TGCAGCGTTGAAACAGCGGGGTTAAACACCGGGGAGCTGTTTTTT. The encoded protein is CSVETAGLNTGELFF.